This T cell receptor (beta chain) was profiled in a study of neoadjuvant anti-PD-1 for oral cavity cancer. Using immunoSEQ multiplex PCR, the repertoire was profiled, and TCRdb retains in-frame clones only, with some absent. The sample comprises approximately 37,000 clones, 35% to 45% of which are singletons, and about a sixth rests with the top ten. The CDR3 extends over 15 amino acids. V lost 0 bases and J 2 bases, leaving 9 bases between the germline ends. In germline, CDR1 is MGHRA, CDR2 YSYEKL. This clone was recorded a few times. The time point is: after neoadjuvant nivolumab, at surgical resection.

J is TRBJ2-3 and V is TRBV4-1; D is unclear. The clonotype comes from a person aged 35 to 85 with oral cavity squamous cell carcinoma. The sequences come from tumor tissue, collected after nivolumab (anti-PD-1) treatment. This chain's CDR3 is CASSQEIRYTDTQYF. CDR3 DNA: TGCGCCAGCAGCCAAGAGATTAGATACACAGATACGCAGTATTTT.